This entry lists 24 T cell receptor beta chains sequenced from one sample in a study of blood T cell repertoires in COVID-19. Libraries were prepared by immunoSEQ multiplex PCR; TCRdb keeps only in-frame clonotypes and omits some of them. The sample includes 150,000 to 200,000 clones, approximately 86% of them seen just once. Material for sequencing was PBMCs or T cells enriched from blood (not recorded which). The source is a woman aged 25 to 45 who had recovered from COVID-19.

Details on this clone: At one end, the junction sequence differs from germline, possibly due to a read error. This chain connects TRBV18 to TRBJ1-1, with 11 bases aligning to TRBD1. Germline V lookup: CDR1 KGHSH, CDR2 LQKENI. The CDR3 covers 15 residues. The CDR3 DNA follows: TGTGCCACCTCAGGACAGGGGGCTGGTTATACTGAAGCTTTCTTT. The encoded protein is CATSGQGAGYTEAFF.

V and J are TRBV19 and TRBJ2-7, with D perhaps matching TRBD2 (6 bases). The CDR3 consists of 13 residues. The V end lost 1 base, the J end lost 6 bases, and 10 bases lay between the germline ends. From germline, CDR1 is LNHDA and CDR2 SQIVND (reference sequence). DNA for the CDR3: TGTGCCAGTAGTATAGTCGGGAGTGGCGAGCAGTACTTC. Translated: CASSIVGSGEQYF.

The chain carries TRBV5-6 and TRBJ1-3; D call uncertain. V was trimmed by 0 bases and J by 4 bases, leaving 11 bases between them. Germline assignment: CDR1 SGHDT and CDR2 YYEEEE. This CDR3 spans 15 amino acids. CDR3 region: CASSLDYVQGNTIYF. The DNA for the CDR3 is TGTGCCAGCAGCTTGGATTACGTACAGGGAAACACCATATATTTT.

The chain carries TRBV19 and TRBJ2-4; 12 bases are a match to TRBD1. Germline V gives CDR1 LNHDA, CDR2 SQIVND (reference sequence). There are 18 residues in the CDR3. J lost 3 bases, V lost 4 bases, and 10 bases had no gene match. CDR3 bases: TGTGCCAGTAGTACCGGGACAGGGGGCCACGGGGGCAAAAACATTCAGTACTTC. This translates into CASSTGTGGHGGKNIQYF.

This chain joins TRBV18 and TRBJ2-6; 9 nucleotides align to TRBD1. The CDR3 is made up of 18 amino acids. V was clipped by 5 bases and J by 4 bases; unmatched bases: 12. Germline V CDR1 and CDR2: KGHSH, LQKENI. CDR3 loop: CASSSGQGFLSGANVLTF. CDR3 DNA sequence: TGTGCCAGCTCATCGGGACAGGGATTTTTATCGGGGGCCAACGTCCTGACTTTC.

DNA of the CDR3: TGTGCCAGCAGCTTAATGTGGCGGACTAGCAGTACCGGGGAGCTGTTTTTT. As protein: CASSLMWRTSSTGELFF. The chain has TRBV7-2 and TRBJ2-2; 8 bases fit TRBD2. Germline V lookup: CDR1 SGHTA, CDR2 FQGNSA. With 2 bases clipped from V and 5 bases from J, the junction kept 10 bases outside the gene matches. The CDR3 runs 17 residues.

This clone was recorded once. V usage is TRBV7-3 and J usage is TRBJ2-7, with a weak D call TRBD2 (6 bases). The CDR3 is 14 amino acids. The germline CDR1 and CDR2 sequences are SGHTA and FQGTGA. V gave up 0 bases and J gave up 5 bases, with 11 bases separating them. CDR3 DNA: TGTGCCAGCAGCTTAACCGGGGGAGCCGACGAGCAGTACTTC. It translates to CASSLTGGADEQYF.

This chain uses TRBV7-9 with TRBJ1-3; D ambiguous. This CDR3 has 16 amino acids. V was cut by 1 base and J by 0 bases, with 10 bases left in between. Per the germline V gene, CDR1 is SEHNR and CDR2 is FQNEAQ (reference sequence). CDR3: CASSLGRLSSGNTIYF. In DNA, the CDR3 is TGTGCCAGCAGCTTAGGCCGACTTAGCTCTGGAAACACCATATATTTT.

CDR3 sequence (DNA): TGTGCCAGCAGCCTACAAGCCGGGACTCAAGGGGATACGCAGTATTTT. Translating gives CASSLQAGTQGDTQYF. The chain carries TRBV7-3 and TRBJ2-3, with D possibly matching TRBD2 (6 bases). Trimming cost V 5 bases and J 6 bases, with 21 bases left between them. From germline, CDR1 is SGHTA and CDR2 FQGTGA. The length of the CDR3 is 16 residues.

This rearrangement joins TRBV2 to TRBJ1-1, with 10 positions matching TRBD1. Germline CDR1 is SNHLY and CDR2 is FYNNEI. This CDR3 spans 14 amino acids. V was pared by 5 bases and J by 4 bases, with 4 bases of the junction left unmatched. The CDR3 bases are TGTGCCAGCAGTACCTGGACAGGGGGCACTGAAGCTTTCTTT. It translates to CASSTWTGGTEAFF.

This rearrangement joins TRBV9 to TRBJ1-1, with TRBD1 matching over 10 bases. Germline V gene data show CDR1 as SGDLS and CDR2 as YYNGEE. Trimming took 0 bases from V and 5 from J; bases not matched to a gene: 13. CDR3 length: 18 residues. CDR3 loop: CASSVDGTGVAWGTEAFF. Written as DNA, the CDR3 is TGTGCCAGCAGCGTAGACGGGACAGGGGTTGCCTGGGGGACTGAAGCTTTCTTT.

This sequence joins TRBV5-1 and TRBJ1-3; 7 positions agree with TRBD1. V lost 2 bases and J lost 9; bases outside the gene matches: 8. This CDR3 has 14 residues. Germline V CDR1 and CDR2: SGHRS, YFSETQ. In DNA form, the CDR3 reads TGCGCCAGCAGCTTCGGGACAGAAGGGGTCACCATATATTTT. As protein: CASSFGTEGVTIYF.

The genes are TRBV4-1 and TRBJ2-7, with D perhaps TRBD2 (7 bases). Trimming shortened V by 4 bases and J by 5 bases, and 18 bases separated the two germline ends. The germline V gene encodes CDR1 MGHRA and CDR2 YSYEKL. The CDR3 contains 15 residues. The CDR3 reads CASSPRWGGLDEQYF. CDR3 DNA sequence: TGCGCCAGCAGCCCCCGTTGGGGGGGCCTGGACGAGCAGTACTTC.

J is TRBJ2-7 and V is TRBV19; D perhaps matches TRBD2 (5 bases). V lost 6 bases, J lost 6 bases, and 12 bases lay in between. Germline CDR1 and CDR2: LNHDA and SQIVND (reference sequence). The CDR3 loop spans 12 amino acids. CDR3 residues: CASSRTSGEQYF. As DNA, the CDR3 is TGTGCCAGTAGCCGGACTTCTGGCGAGCAGTACTTC.

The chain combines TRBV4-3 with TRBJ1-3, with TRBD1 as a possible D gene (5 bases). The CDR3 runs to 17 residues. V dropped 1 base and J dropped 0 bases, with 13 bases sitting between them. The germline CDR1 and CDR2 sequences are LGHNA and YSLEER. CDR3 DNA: TGCGCCAGCAGCCAAGGGCCGACAGAGAGCTCTGGAAACACCATATATTTT. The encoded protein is CASSQGPTESSGNTIYF.

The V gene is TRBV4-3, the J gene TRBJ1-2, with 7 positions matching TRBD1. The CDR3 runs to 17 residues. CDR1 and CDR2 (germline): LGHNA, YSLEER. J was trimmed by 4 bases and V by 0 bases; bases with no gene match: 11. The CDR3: CASSQDSPQQGPYGYTF. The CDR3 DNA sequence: TGCGCCAGCAGCCAAGATTCCCCCCAACAGGGGCCCTATGGCTACACCTTC.

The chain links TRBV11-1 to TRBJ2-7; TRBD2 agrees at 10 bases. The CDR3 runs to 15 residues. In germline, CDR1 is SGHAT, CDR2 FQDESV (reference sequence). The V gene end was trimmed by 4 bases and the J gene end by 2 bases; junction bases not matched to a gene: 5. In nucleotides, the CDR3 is TGTGCCAGCAGCTCATCTCTAGCGGGAGCCTACGAGCAGTACTTC. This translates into CASSSSLAGAYEQYF.

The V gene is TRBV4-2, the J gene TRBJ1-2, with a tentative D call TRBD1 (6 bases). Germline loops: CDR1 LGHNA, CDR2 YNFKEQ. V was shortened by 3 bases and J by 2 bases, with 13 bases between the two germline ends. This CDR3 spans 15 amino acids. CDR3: CASSQGPDSNYGYTF. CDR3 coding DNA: TGTGCCAGCAGCCAGGGCCCGGACAGCAACTATGGCTACACCTTC.

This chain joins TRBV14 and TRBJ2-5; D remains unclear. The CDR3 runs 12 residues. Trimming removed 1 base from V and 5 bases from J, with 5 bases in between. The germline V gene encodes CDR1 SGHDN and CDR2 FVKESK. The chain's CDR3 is CASSQVGETQYF. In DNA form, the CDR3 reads TGTGCCAGCAGCCAAGTTGGCGAGACCCAGTACTTC.

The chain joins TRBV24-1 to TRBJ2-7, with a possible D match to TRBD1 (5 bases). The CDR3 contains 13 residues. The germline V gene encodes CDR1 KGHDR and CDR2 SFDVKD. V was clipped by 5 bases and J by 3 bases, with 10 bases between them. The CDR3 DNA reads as TGTGCCACCAGTGGAGAGGACAACTACGAGCAGTACTTC. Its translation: CATSGEDNYEQYF.

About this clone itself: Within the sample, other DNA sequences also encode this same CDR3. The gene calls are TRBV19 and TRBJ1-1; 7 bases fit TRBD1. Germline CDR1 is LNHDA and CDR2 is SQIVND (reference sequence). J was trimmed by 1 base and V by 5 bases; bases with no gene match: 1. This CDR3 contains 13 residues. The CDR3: CASSRQGNTEAFF. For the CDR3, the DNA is TGTGCCAGTAGTCGACAGGGGAACACTGAAGCTTTCTTT.

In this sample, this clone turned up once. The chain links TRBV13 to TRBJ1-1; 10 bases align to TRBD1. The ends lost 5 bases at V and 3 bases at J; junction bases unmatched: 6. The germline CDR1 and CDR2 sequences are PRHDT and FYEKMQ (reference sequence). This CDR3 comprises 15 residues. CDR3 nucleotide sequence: TGTGCCAGCAGCCCTCCGGGACAGGGGTACACTGAAGCTTTCTTT. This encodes CASSPPGQGYTEAFF.

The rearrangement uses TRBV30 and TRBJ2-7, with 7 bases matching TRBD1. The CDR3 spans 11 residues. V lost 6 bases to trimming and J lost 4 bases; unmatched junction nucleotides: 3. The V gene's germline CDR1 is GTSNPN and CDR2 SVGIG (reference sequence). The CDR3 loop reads CACSRGYEQYF. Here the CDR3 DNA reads TGTGCCTGCTCCAGGGGGTACGAGCAGTACTTC.

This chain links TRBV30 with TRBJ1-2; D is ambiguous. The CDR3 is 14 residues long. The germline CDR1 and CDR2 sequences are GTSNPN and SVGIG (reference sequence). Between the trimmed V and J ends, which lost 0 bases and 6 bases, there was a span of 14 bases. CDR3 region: CAWSVMGRGNGYTF. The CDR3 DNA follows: TGTGCCTGGAGTGTCATGGGGAGAGGCAATGGCTACACCTTC.